This T cell receptor beta chain was sequenced for a study of monozygotic twins with inflammatory bowel disease (dated by TCRdb to about 2019). For the wider study: A total of some 30 monozygotic twin pairs were included in the full study, comprising nine German pairs (four IBD-concordant, five IBD-discordant) and 19 IBD-discordant Danish pairs. Each individual had, on average, about 151 000 unique TCRalpha sequences and 181 000 unique TCRbeta sequences available for analysis. The search for disease-associated traits relied mainly on comparing, within discordant pairs, IBD patients with their genetically identical healthy co-twins. The paper as a whole reports these results and caveats: Because patients were on differing immunosuppressive treatments, the repertoires may have picked up extra background noise and inter-individual variability. IBD patients shared fewer clonotypes with other individuals than healthy twins did, most markedly in patients showing signs of disease activity. Measured by the inverse Simpson index, TCRbeta repertoire diversity was lower in IBD patients than in their healthy co-twins. No difference in repertoire similarity was observed between concordant and discordant twins, possibly owing to limited statistical power. The results gave no support for a single strong signal or clonotype linked to IBD. The analysis was unable to tell different T cell subtypes apart.

From each donor, a roughly 2.5 ml peripheral blood sample was drawn into PAXgene tubes and stored at -80 degrees C. Total RNA was isolated from whole blood with the PAXgene blood miRNA kit on an automated QIAcube, without T cell sorting. Deep TCRalpha and TCRbeta repertoire profiling with unique molecular barcoding was performed on peripheral blood of monozygotic twin pairs concordant or discordant for inflammatory bowel disease. Smoking habits were recorded for all twin pairs, and individuals were classified as current, former or never smokers. CDR1 MNHEY and CDR2 SMNVEV are derived from the germline V gene (reference sequence). Inclusive of the bounding cysteine and phenylalanine, the CDR3 is 15 residues long. DNA is not recorded here. The library was prepared using 5' RACE. Each TCR library was prepared from around 3,400 ng of total RNA. For each sample, cDNA synthesis with SMARTScribe reverse transcriptase was split into eight separate reactions. During cDNA synthesis, unique molecular identifiers containing a 6-nucleotide sample barcode were introduced by template switching. Amplification of TCRalpha and TCRbeta cDNA involved two nested PCRs of roughly 16 and 10 cycles, and each PCR was followed by bead purification. Before amplification, cDNA was treated with uracil DNA-glycosylase and purified using the QIAquick PCR purification kit. The second PCR was the step at which Illumina TruSeq-compatible adapters and sample-specific barcodes were added. TapeStation and Qubit were used to check library quality and concentration, and 5 ng of each library was pooled. Sequencing of pooled libraries was carried out on an Illumina HiSeq2500 single-index Rapid Run using 2 x 100 bp reads and custom sequencing primers. On the study's bioinformatics: UMI-based consensus assembly with MiGEC version 1.2.6 was used to correct PCR and sequencing errors. MiXCR version 2.1.1 was used to carry out V(D)J alignment, clonotype assembly and CDR3 extraction. To normalise gene usage, clonotype sharing and MAIT/NKT TCR abundance, the top 1000, 10 000 and 20 000 clonotypes in each sample were analysed. Diversity was computed as the inverse Simpson index with the vegan R package after downsampling to 27 000 UMIs. Paired Mann-Whitney U tests were applied to discordant twin pairs, and Benjamini-Hochberg correction was used for multiple testing. Each entry corresponds to one CDR3 protein sequence from reads that TCRdb reprocessed, and DNA is not given. The V and J calls and clone size are TCRdb's, not the authors'. This sample's table lists 150,000 to 200,000 distinct CDR3 sequences. The ten largest clones add up to roughly 7.4% of the sample.

Comments on this clonotype: Its antigen target is currently unknown.

This TCR came from a human donor with ulcerative colitis or Crohn's disease, or a healthy co-twin of an affected twin (not recorded which). The rearrangement joined TRBV27 to TRBJ1-6. The sequenced sample was blood. The CDR3 reads CASSLFRNRNSPLHF.